The 3 T cell receptor beta chains presented below share a single source sample, sequenced in a study of read filtering for tumor transcriptome and immune sequencing. The library was built from about 400 ng RNA with molecular barcoded adaptors for alpha/delta and beta/gamma chains. TCRdb analysed the reads with MiXCR anew, one entry per CDR3 protein. In the table there are 40,000 to 50,000 distinct CDR3 sequences, around an eighth of which are singletons. Material for sequencing was a population of CD138-negative cells sorted from bone marrow. These receptors were obtained from a donor aged 40 or older with multiple myeloma.

Many counts were recorded for this clonotype. The chain links TRBV15 to TRBJ1-5; no definite D call. V was clipped by 0 bases and J by 6 bases, with 12 bases between them. Germline CDR1 LNHNV, CDR2 YYDKDF (reference sequence). The CDR3 contains 15 residues. The CDR3 reads CATSRDRQASQPQHF. The CDR3 coding sequence is TGTGCCACCAGCAGAGATAGGCAGGCTAGTCAGCCCCAGCATTTT.

This clonotype was counted many times. The chain joins TRBV7-2 to TRBJ1-4; the D gene is possibly TRBD1 (6 bases). The CDR3 is made up of 15 amino acids. The germline CDR1 and CDR2 sequences are SGHTA and FQGNSA. V lost 2 bases and J lost 10, with 17 bases in between. CDR3 coding DNA: TGTGCCAGCAGCTTATATCGGCAGGGGAGGGGAAAACTGTTTTTT. This sequence encodes CASSLYRQGRGKLFF.

This clonotype has a handful of counts. The rearrangement links TRBV7-2 to TRBJ2-3; a weak D match, TRBD2 (6 bases). The germline V and J ends were trimmed by 3 bases and 5 bases, with 15 bases remaining between them. CDR3 size: 15 residues. The germline V gene encodes CDR1 SGHTA and CDR2 FQGNSA. CDR3 coding DNA: TGTGCCAGCAGCTTCGCGGGAAATCAGCGAGATACGCAGTATTTT. It translates to CASSFAGNQRDTQYF.